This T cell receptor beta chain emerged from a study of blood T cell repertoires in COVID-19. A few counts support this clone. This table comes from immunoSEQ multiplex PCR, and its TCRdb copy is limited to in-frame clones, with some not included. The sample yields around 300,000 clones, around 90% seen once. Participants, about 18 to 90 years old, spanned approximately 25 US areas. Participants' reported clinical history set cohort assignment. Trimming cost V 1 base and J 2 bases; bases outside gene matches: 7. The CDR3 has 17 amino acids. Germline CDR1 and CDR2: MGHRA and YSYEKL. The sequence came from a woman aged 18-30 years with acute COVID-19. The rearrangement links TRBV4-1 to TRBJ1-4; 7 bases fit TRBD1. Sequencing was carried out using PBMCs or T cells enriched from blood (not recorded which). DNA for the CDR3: TGCGCCAGCAGCCAAGGACAGGGTAGTCCCACTAATGAAAAACTGTTTTTT. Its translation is CASSQGQGSPTNEKLFF.